Listed below are T cell receptor beta chains from one sample, sequenced in a study of OX40 agonist ivuxolimab in advanced cancers. The protocol was immunoSEQ multiplex PCR, while the TCRdb copy is restricted to in-frame clones and leaves out a portion. The sample comprises roughly 51,000 clones, 88% of which are singletons, and around 0.68% rests with the top ten. The sequencing used CD4+ or CD8+ T cells sorted from blood, collected in a trial of the OX40 agonist ivuxolimab. These TCRs come from an adult with an advanced solid tumor such as melanoma, head and neck, liver or kidney cancer. Both conserved end residues are part of each CDR3. The D gene is left open where the match is weak. Size values are once, few and many counts, or a class for expanded clones, and some rows have none.

d_call: NA
v_call: TRBV5-8
j_call: TRBJ2-1
clone_size: NA
cdr3_nt: TGTGCCAGCAGCCGAAAGCCTGGCCATGAGCAGTTCTTC
cdr3_aa: CASSRKPGHEQFF

d_call: TRBD1
v_call: TRBV5-1
j_call: TRBJ1-2
clone_size: NA
cdr3_nt: TGCGCCAGCAGCTCCGGGACAGAAAACTATGGCTACACCTTC
cdr3_aa: CASSSGTENYGYTF

d_call: TRBD1
v_call: TRBV4-1
j_call: TRBJ2-5
clone_size: NA
cdr3_nt: TGCGCCAGCAGCCAACGGACAGGGTTTGCCCAAGGCGTTCAAGAGACCCAGTACTTC
cdr3_aa: CASSQRTGFAQGVQETQYF

d_call: NA
v_call: TRBV7-9
j_call: TRBJ1-2
clone_size: NA
cdr3_nt: TGTGCCAGCAGCCCGAACAAAGGCACCTATGGCTACACCTTC
cdr3_aa: CASSPNKGTYGYTF

d_call: NA
v_call: TRBV7-8
j_call: TRBJ1-1
clone_size: NA
cdr3_nt: TGTGCCAGCAGCTTAGGCGTCTTGGCTTTCTTT
cdr3_aa: CASSLGVLAFF

d_call: NA
v_call: TRBV21-1
j_call: TRBJ2-3
clone_size: NA
cdr3_nt: TGTGCCAGCAGCAATGAACCCCCCAGGTCCCCAAGATCACACACAGATACGCAGTATTTT
cdr3_aa: CASSNEPPRSPRSHTDTQYF

d_call: NA
v_call: TRBV6-6
j_call: TRBJ2-5
clone_size: NA
cdr3_nt: TGTGCCAGCAGTTACTCGCCGGGGACACCAGAGACCCAGTACTTC
cdr3_aa: CASSYSPGTPETQYF

d_call: NA
v_call: TRBV30
j_call: TRBJ2-7
clone_size: NA
cdr3_nt: TGTGCCTGGAGTGCCGGGGGCGCAGCGCGCTACGAGCAGTACTTC
cdr3_aa: CAWSAGGAARYEQYF

d_call: NA
v_call: TRBV18
j_call: TRBJ2-1
clone_size: once
cdr3_nt: TGTGCCAGCTCACCCTCCCCCGAGCTGAACAATGAGCAGTTCTTC
cdr3_aa: CASSPSPELNNEQFF

d_call: NA
v_call: TRBV6-5
j_call: TRBJ1-1
clone_size: once
cdr3_nt: TGTGCCAGCAGTTCGGCGGGAAGCGACACTGAAGCTTTCTTT
cdr3_aa: CASSSAGSDTEAFF

d_call: NA
v_call: TRBV25-1
j_call: TRBJ2-5
clone_size: NA
cdr3_nt: TGTGCCAGCAGACCTCAGGGAGTCGGATTGTACCAAGAGACCCAGTACTTC
cdr3_aa: CASRPQGVGLYQETQYF

d_call: NA
v_call: TRBV12-5
j_call: TRBJ1-4
clone_size: NA
cdr3_nt: TGTGCTAGTGGTTGGGGGGGGCAGGTAGAAAAACTGTTTTTT
cdr3_aa: CASGWGGQVEKLFF

d_call: NA
v_call: TRBV6-6
j_call: TRBJ2-1
clone_size: NA
cdr3_nt: TGTGCCAGCAGCCAACGTGAGGGCGGGAAGCAGTTCTTC
cdr3_aa: CASSQREGGKQFF